This T cell receptor beta chain is from a study of beta chain features in type 1 diabetes. At the level of the study: Cell yields, gender and age were similar in healthy donors and patients.

Sequencing targeted expressed TCRB transcripts, as all isolated RNA had been reverse transcribed. Sequencing used immunoSEQ multiplex PCR; TCRdb keeps in-frame clones, though not all of them. The table shows 430,000 or so clones, with about an eighth occurring only once. From germline, CDR1 is LGHNA and CDR2 YSLEER. The V and J ends lost 2 bases and 4 bases, in that order; junction bases with no gene match: 7. The CDR3 is made up of 15 amino acids. The origin of this receptor is a woman between 18 and 30 years old in good health. The V call is TRBV4-3, the J call TRBJ1-1, with 7 bases that match TRBD1. Material: naive CD4+ T cells from blood. Here the CDR3 reads CASSQSGTALTEAFF. Written as DNA, the CDR3 is TGCGCCAGCAGCCAATCCGGGACAGCCCTCACTGAAGCTTTCTTT.